A single sample gave rise to the 14 T cell receptor beta chains below, sequenced in a study of blood T cell repertoires in COVID-19. TCRdb's copy holds only in-frame clones and misses some; the assay was immunoSEQ multiplex PCR. The data contain more than 55,000 clones, about 90% of them singletons. Sequencing was carried out using peripheral blood. The receptors shown here come from a man aged 55-75 years with acute or convalescent COVID-19.

The table lists this clone with a few counts. This chain connects TRBV6-4 to TRBJ2-3; D remains unclear. V shed 5 bases and J shed 1 base, with 10 bases lying between them. The CDR3 length is 14 residues. Germline assignment: CDR1 MRHNA and CDR2 SNTAGT. For the CDR3, the DNA is TGTGCCAGCAGTCCCTTCGGAGGCACAGATACGCAGTATTTT. Amino acids: CASSPFGGTDTQYF.

J is TRBJ1-6 and V is TRBV5-1; 8 nucleotides match TRBD1. This CDR3 has 15 amino acids. Germline V gene lookup returns CDR1 SGHRS and CDR2 YFSETQ. V dropped 4 bases and J dropped 8; count of bases not matched to a gene: 8. In DNA form, the CDR3 reads TGCGCCAGCAGCCCTCAGGGGGCGAAGGATTCACCCCTCCACTTT. Protein product: CASSPQGAKDSPLHF.

J is TRBJ2-1 and V is TRBV3-1 (or the pseudogene TRBV3-2); TRBD2 aligns across 11 bases. The CDR3 contains 18 residues. Germline V CDR1 and CDR2: LGHDT, YNNKEL (reference sequence). V shed 3 bases, J shed 0 bases, and the junction held 7 bases outside the gene matches. The DNA of the CDR3 is TGTGCCAGCAGCCATGGACTAGCGGGCGGTAGCTCCTACAATGAGCAGTTCTTC. This codes for CASSHGLAGGSSYNEQFF.

This chain links TRBV14 with TRBJ1-2; D is unresolved. The CDR3 length is 13 residues. The V end lost 2 bases, the J end lost 7 bases, and 11 bases lay between the germline ends. Germline loops: CDR1 SGHDN, CDR2 FVKESK. CDR3 bases: TGTGCCAGCAGCCAACTGGGGAGGGCTGGCTACACCTTC. Translation: CASSQLGRAGYTF.

This CDR3 is CASLQEQEMNTEAFF. Here the CDR3 DNA reads TGTGCCAGCCTACAGGAACAGGAAATGAACACTGAAGCTTTCTTT. The chain links TRBV27 to TRBJ1-1; D possibly corresponds to TRBD1 (5 bases). Trimming shortened V by 8 bases and J by 0 bases, and 16 bases separated the two germline ends. Germline assignment: CDR1 MNHEY and CDR2 SMNVEV (reference sequence). The CDR3 contains 15 residues.

The rearrangement uses TRBV30 and TRBJ1-2; D not resolved. The CDR3 sequence is 14 residues long. CDR1 is GTSNPN and CDR2 is SVGIG in the germline V gene (reference sequence). V was trimmed by 0 bases and J by 6 bases, leaving 14 bases between them. CDR3 DNA: TGTGCCTGGAGTGTACAAGGAGTCGGGGATGGCTACACCTTC. Protein: CAWSVQGVGDGYTF.

V is TRBV19 and J is TRBJ1-1; D may be TRBD1 (5 bases). Trimming took off 1 base at V and 4 bases at J, with 13 bases between the two ends. This CDR3 comprises 15 residues. CDR1 is LNHDA and CDR2 is SQIVND in the germline V gene (reference sequence). CDR3 DNA sequence: TGTGCCAGTAGTATAGTCGGAGGGGTGAGCACTGAAGCTTTCTTT. Amino acids: CASSIVGGVSTEAFF.

The rearrangement joins TRBV28 to TRBJ2-2, with TRBD1 identical over 11 bases. V shed 6 bases and J 9 bases; nucleotides not matched to a gene: 9. The germline V gene encodes CDR1 MDHEN and CDR2 SYDVKM. The CDR3 runs 15 residues. The CDR3 protein is CASSPGQGAGWELFF. The DNA for the CDR3 is TGTGCCAGCAGCCCCGGACAGGGGGCAGGATGGGAGCTGTTTTTT. Full variable domain (rest looked up from reference TRBV28 and TRBJ2-2): DVKVTQSSRYLVKRTGEKVFLECVQDMDHENMFWYRQDPGLGLRLIYFSYDVKMKEKGDIPEGYSVSREKKERFSLILESASTNQTSMYLCASSPGQGAGWELFFGEGSRLTVL.

The chain combines TRBV3-1 (or the pseudogene TRBV3-2) with TRBJ2-7; 11 nucleotides match TRBD2. The CDR3 covers 16 residues. The germline V gene encodes CDR1 LGHDT and CDR2 YNNKEL (reference sequence). The V and J ends lost 0 bases and 4 bases, in that order; junction bases with no gene match: 5. The CDR3 sequence: CASSQDSGRVTYEQYF. The DNA for the CDR3 is TGTGCCAGCAGCCAAGATAGCGGGAGGGTAACGTACGAGCAGTACTTC.

The rearrangement joins TRBV19 to TRBJ1-5; TRBD1 is a possible D gene (6 bases). Trimming shortened V by 4 bases and J by 2 bases, and 15 bases separated the two germline ends. The germline CDR1 and CDR2 sequences are LNHDA and SQIVND (reference sequence). The CDR3 spans 16 residues. The CDR3 nucleotides read TGTGCCAGTAGTAAACGGACAGAAGTTCGCAATCAGCCCCAGCATTTT. This encodes CASSKRTEVRNQPQHF. The full variable domain, completed using reference TRBV19 and TRBJ1-5, is DGGITQSPKYLFRKEGQNVTLSCEQNLNHDAMYWYRQDPGQGLRLIYYSQIVNDFQKGDIAEGYSVSREKKESFPLTVTSAQKNPTAFYLCASSKRTEVRNQPQHFGDGTRLSIL.

This clone is a singleton in its sample. The chain recombines TRBV28 with TRBJ2-3, with a tentative D call TRBD2 (5 bases). Trimming left V 5 bases short and J 6 bases short, with 21 bases between. CDR3 length: 16 amino acids. From germline, CDR1 is MDHEN and CDR2 SYDVKM. In nucleotides, the CDR3 is TGTGCCAGCAGTCCGGGTCCTCCCCTCCCGGGGGATACGCAGTATTTT. This gives the protein CASSPGPPLPGDTQYF.

The chain carries TRBV2 and TRBJ1-2; 8 bases fit TRBD1. The V segment lost 6 bases and the J segment 2 bases; nucleotides outside the gene matches: 5. The CDR3 spans 14 residues. Germline V gives CDR1 SNHLY, CDR2 FYNNEI. The CDR3 region is CASRGRDRNYGYTF. The CDR3, as DNA: TGTGCCAGCAGGGGCAGGGACAGGAACTATGGCTACACCTTC.

The chain links TRBV5-6 to TRBJ1-3; TRBD1 matches 7 bases. CDR3 length equals 14 residues. From germline, CDR1 is SGHDT and CDR2 YYEEEE. V gave up 3 bases and J gave up 2 bases; unmatched junction bases: 2. The CDR3 sequence: CASSWTGTGNTIYF. The CDR3 DNA reads as TGTGCCAGCAGCTGGACAGGCACTGGAAACACCATATATTTT.

The chain employs TRBV7-2 and TRBJ2-2; the D gene is possibly TRBD1 (6 bases). This CDR3 spans 16 amino acids. Germline lookup yields CDR1 SGHTA and CDR2 FQGNSA. V was cut by 3 bases and J by 0 bases, with 11 bases left in between. DNA of the CDR3: TGTGCCAGCAGCTTTACAGGGATCACGAACACCGGGGAGCTGTTTTTT. It specifies CASSFTGITNTGELFF.